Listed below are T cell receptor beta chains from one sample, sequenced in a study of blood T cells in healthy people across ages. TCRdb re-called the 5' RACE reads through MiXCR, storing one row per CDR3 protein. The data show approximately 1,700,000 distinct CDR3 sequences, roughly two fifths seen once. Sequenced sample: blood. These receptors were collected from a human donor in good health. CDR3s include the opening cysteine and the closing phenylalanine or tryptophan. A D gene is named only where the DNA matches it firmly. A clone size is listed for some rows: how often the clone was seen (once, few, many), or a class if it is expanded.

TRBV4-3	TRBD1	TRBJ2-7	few	TGCGCCAGCAGCCAAGATCGGTACTCTGACAGGGGCTACGAGCAGTACTTC	CASSQDRYSDRGYEQYF
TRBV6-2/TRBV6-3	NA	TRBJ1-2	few	TGTGCCAGCATCCCGACAGGCTCTAACTATGGCTACACCTTC	CASIPTGSNYGYTF
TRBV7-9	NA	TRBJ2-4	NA	TGTGCCAGCTGTCCGTTAGCCAAAAACATTCAGTACTTC	CASCPLAKNIQYF
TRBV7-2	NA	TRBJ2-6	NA	TGTGCCAGCAGCTTATCGTCCTCTAGGGCCAACGTCCTGACTTTC	CASSLSSSRANVLTF
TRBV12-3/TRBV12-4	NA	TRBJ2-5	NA	TGTGCCAGCACCGAGAGGGAGACCCAGTACTTC	CASTERETQYF
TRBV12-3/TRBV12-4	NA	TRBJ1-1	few	TGTGCCAGCAGTACCCCAGAGAACACTGAAGCTTTCTTT	CASSTPENTEAFF
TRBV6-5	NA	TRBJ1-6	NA	TGTGCCGGCACCCGAAGGACAGAGTATAATTCACCCCTCCACTTT	CAGTRRTEYNSPLHF
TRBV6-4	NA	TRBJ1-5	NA	TGTGCCAGCAGTGAACAGGGAGGTCAGCCCCAGCATTTT	CASSEQGGQPQHF
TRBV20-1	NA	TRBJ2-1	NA	TGCAGCGCAAGAACCTACAATGAGCAGTTCTTC	CSARTYNEQFF
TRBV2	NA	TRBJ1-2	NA	TGTGCCAGCAGGCCCTCCAACAACTATGGCTACACCTTC	CASRPSNNYGYTF
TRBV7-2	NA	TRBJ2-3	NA	TGTGCCTGCAGCTTACGATTCGAGATTCGAACAGATACGCAGTATTTT	CACSLRFEIRTDTQYF
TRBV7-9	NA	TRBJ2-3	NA	TGTGCCAGCCATTGGGGGGGCGGTAGCACAGATACGCAGTATTTT	CASHWGGGSTDTQYF
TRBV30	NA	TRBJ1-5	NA	TGTGCCTGGAGTAGCAGTGGCGAGCTGCCCCAGCATTTT	CAWSSSGELPQHF
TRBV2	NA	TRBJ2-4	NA	TGTGCCAGCGAACAGGGGGGGAACATTCAGTACTTC	CASEQGGNIQYF
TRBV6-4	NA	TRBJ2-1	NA	TGTGCCAGCAGCGTACTTAGTGGGGGCCGTAATGAGCAGTTCTTC	CASSVLSGGRNEQFF
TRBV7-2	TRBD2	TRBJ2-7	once	TGTGCCAGCAGCTCGGACGGGACTAGCAGCTACGAGCAGTACTTC	CASSSDGTSSYEQYF
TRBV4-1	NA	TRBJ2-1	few	TGCGCCAGCAGCCAAGATACGGCGGAGGGGGCAAGGAATGAGCAGTTCTTC	CASSQDTAEGARNEQFF
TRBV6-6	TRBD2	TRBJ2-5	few	TGTGCCACCAATCCCCGGACTAGCGGGGAAGAGACCCAGTACTTC	CATNPRTSGEETQYF
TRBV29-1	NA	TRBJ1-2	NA	TGCAGCGTTTTAACCGAATTCTATGGCTACACCTTC	CSVLTEFYGYTF
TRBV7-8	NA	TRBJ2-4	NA	TGTGCCAGCAGCTTAGATCCGACAACCTACAATGAGCAGTACTTC	CASSLDPTTYNEQYF
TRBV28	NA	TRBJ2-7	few	TGTGCCACCGTCCTGGCTCCCTACGAGCAGTACTTC	CATVLAPYEQYF
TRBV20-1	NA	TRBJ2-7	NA	TGCAGTGCTAGTGGGCATCCAAACTCCTACGAGCAGTACTTC	CSASGHPNSYEQYF
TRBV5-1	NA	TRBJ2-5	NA	TGCGCCAGCAGCTTGGCTGCACTCGCCCAAGAGACCCAGTACTTC	CASSLAALAQETQYF
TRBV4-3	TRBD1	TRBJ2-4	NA	TGCGCTAGCAGCTCGCACACCGGGACAGGGAGAAACATTCAGTACTTC	CASSSHTGTGRNIQYF
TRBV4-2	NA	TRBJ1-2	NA	TGTGCCAGCAGCCATCCACAGGTGAGGGCACCTTACGGCTACACCTTC	CASSHPQVRAPYGYTF
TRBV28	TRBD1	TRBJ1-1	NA	TGTGCCAGCAGTTCACAGGGGTATGAAGCTTTCTTT	CASSSQGYEAFF
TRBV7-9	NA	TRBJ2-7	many	TGTGCCAGCAGCTTAGTCGGGACCGGGACCGTTTCCTACGAGCAGTACTTC	CASSLVGTGTVSYEQYF
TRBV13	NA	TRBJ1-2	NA	TGTGCCAGCAGCTTTAGAGGGCCTCAATCGATTAACTATGGCTACACCTTC	CASSFRGPQSINYGYTF
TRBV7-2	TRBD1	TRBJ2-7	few	TGTGCCAGCAGCTTAAAGGGGGCGATGGGGCCTCACTACGAGCAGTACTTC	CASSLKGAMGPHYEQYF
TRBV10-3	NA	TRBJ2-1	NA	TGTGCCATCAGTGAGTCCGGGACCATCAATGAGCAGTTCTTC	CAISESGTINEQFF
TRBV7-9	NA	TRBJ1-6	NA	TGTGCCAGCAGCGATCAAGGGAATTCACCCCTCCACTTT	CASSDQGNSPLHF
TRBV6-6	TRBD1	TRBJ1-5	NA	TGTGCCAGCAGTTACCAGGGGGCCGGGCTACAGCCCCAGCATTTT	CASSYQGAGLQPQHF
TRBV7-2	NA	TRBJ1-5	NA	TGTGCCAGCAGCGACCGGTCCGGGAGCAATCAGCCCCAGCATTTT	CASSDRSGSNQPQHF
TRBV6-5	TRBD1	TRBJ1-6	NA	TGTGCCAGCAGTCCCACAGGGGCCGCCCTTAATTCACCCCTCCACTTT	CASSPTGAALNSPLHF
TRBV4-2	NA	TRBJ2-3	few	TGTGCCAGCAGCCAAGATAGAGGGCCCGGTGGGACGCAGTATTTT	CASSQDRGPGGTQYF
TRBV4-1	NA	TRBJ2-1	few	TGCGCCAGCAGTCATAGCCCCAGTCCCTTCTCCTACAATGAGCAGTTCTTC	CASSHSPSPFSYNEQFF
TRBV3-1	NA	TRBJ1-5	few	TGTGCCAGCAGCCAGAGAGACGCCAATCAGCCCCAGCATTTT	CASSQRDANQPQHF
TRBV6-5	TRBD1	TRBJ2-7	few	TGTGCCAGCAGCCCTAAGGACAGGGACGAGCAGTACTTC	CASSPKDRDEQYF
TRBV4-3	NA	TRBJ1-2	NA	TGCGCCAGCAGCCAGGACTCTTCGCCGGGACCTAACTATGGCTACACCTTC	CASSQDSSPGPNYGYTF
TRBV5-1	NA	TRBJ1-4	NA	TGCGCCAGCAGCCCGGCGGAGGTCGGGAGACAAAATGAAAAACTGTTTTTT	CASSPAEVGRQNEKLFF
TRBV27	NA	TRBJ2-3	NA	TGTGCCAGCAGTTTTGTCCTGGGGGATACGCAGTATTTT	CASSFVLGDTQYF
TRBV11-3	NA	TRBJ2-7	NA	TGTGCCAGCAGCCAAATGACAGCCCGCTACGAGCAGTACTTC	CASSQMTARYEQYF
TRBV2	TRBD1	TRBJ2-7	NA	TGTGCCAGCAAATCCGGGACAGGGGGAGTGGAGCAGTACTTC	CASKSGTGGVEQYF
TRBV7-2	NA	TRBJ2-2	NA	TGTGCCAGCAGCTTATTAAGGGACACCGGGGAGCTGTTTTTT	CASSLLRDTGELFF
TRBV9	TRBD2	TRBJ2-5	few	TGTGCCAGCAGCATCAGCGGGGGCCCTGGGGAGACCCAGTACTTC	CASSISGGPGETQYF
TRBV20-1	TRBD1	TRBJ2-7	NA	TGCAGTGCTGGTTCACAGGGGACCTACGAGCAGTACTTC	CSAGSQGTYEQYF
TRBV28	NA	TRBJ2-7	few	TGTGCCAGCACTTTTGACAGGTTCGAGCAGTACTTC	CASTFDRFEQYF
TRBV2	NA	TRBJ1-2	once	TGTGCCAGCAGTTTCCGGGTCGCGGAGGGCTACACCTTC	CASSFRVAEGYTF
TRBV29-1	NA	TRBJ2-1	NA	TGCAGCGCCCGGCTAGCGACACACAATGAGCAGTTCTTC	CSARLATHNEQFF
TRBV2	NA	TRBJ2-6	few	TGTGCCAGCCCCAGGGACTCTGGGGCCAACGTCCTGACTTTC	CASPRDSGANVLTF
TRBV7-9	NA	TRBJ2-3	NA	TGTGCCAGCAGCCTGTGGGCCGGCATGGTAGATACGCAGTATTTT	CASSLWAGMVDTQYF
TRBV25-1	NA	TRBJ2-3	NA	TGTGCCAGCGACCGGACGTCTAGCACAGATACGCAGTATTTT	CASDRTSSTDTQYF